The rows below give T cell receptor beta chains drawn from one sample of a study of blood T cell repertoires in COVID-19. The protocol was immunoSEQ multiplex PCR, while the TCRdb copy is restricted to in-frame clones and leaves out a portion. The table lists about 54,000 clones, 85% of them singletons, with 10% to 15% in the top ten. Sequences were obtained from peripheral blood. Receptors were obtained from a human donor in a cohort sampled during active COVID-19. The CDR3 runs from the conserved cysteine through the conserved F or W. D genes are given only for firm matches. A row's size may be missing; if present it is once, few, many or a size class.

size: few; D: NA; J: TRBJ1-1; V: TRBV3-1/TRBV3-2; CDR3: CASRGIDRNTEAFF; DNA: TGTGCCAGCAGGGGAATTGACAGGAACACTGAAGCTTTCTTT
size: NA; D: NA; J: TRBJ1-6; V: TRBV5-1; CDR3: CASSLEQLNSPLHF; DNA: TGCGCCAGCAGCTTGGAACAGCTTAATTCACCCCTCCACTTT
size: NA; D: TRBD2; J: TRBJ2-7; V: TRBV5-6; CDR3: CASSFGGRASYEQYF; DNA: TGTGCCAGCAGCTTCGGCGGGAGGGCCTCGTACGAGCAGTACTTC
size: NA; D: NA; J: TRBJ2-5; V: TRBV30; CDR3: CAWSVRNTKETQYF; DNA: TGTGCCTGGAGTGTACGGAACACTAAAGAGACCCAGTACTTC
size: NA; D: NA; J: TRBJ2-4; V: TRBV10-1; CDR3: CASVGPAFDGKNIQYF; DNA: TGCGCCAGCGTTGGGCCCGCCTTTGACGGCAAAAACATTCAGTACTTC
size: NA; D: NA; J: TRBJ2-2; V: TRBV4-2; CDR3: CASSQDIASSTGELFF; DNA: TGTGCCAGCAGCCAAGATATCGCGAGCTCCACCGGGGAGCTGTTTTTT
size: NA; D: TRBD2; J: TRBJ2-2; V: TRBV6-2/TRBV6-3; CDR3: CASSYTSGPTGELFF; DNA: TGTGCCAGCAGTTATACTAGCGGCCCCACCGGGGAGCTGTTTTTT
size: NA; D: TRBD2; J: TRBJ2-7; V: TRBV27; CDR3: CATRLAGRYEQYF; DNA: TGTGCCACTCGACTAGCGGGAAGGTACGAGCAGTACTTC
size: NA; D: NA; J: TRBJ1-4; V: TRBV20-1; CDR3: CSASQGTNEKLFF; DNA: TGCAGTGCTAGTCAGGGAACTAATGAAAAACTGTTTTTT
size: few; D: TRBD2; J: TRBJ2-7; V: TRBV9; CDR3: CASSLSGTSSYEQYF; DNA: TGTGCCAGCAGCTTATCCGGGACTAGCTCCTACGAGCAGTACTTC
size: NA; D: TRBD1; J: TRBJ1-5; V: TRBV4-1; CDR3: CASSQLTGGNQPQHF; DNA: TGCGCCAGCAGCCAGCTAACAGGGGGCAATCAGCCCCAGCATTTT
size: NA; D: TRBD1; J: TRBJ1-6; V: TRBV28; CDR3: CASSFSGTVSSYNSPLHF; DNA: TGTGCCAGCAGTTTCTCGGGGACAGTAAGCTCCTATAATTCACCCCTCCACTTT
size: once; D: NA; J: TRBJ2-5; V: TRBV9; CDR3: CASSVEAVSETQYF; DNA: TGTGCCAGCAGCGTAGAAGCGGTTTCGGAGACCCAGTACTTC
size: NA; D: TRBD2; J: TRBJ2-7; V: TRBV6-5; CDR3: CASSYSQSDGGVEQYF; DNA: TGTGCCAGCAGTTACTCGCAATCAGACGGGGGGGTCGAGCAGTACTTC
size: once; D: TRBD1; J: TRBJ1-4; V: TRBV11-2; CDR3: CASSSPGGDEKLFF; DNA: TGTGCCAGCAGCTCCCCAGGGGGCGACGAAAAACTGTTTTTT
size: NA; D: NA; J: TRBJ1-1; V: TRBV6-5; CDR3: CASSLGQGWTEAFF; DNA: TGTGCCAGCAGTCTAGGGCAGGGATGGACTGAAGCTTTCTTT
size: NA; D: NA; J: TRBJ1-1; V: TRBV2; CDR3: CASSEGRGGAEAFF; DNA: TGTGCCAGCAGTGAAGGACGAGGGGGGGCTGAAGCTTTCTTT
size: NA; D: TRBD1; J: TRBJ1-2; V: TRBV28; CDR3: CASSLSWTGGGDYGYTF; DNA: TGTGCCAGCAGTTTATCTTGGACAGGGGGCGGGGACTATGGCTACACCTTC